These 31 T cell receptor beta chains share one sample of origin, sequenced in a study of blood T cell repertoires in COVID-19. Profiling relied on immunoSEQ multiplex PCR, and the TCRdb table lists in-frame clones only, not all of them. The table shows 310,000 or so clones, with about 85% occurring only once. Sequenced sample: PBMCs or T cells enriched from blood (not recorded which). Receptors were obtained from a woman aged 30 to 39 who had recovered from COVID-19.

This chain connects TRBV7-9 to TRBJ2-1; 9 nucleotides line up with TRBD2. The CDR3 consists of 15 residues. The germline gives CDR1 SEHNR, CDR2 FQNEAQ (reference sequence). The V segment lost 3 bases and the J segment 6 bases; nucleotides outside the gene matches: 6. CDR3: CASSFKRGATNEQFF. DNA for the CDR3: TGTGCCAGCAGCTTCAAGCGGGGGGCAACCAATGAGCAGTTCTTC.

This clone was picked up a small number of times. The chain recombines TRBV7-2 with TRBJ1-1; no clear D. The length of the CDR3 is 13 residues. Trimming pared 1 base from V and 6 bases from J, leaving 9 bases between. Germline loops: CDR1 SGHTA, CDR2 FQGNSA. Written as DNA, the CDR3 is TGTGCCAGCAGCTTAGTGGGCACCCCTGAAGCTTTCTTT. Protein: CASSLVGTPEAFF.

This rearrangement joins TRBV5-4 to TRBJ1-1; D unresolved. CDR3 length: 13 amino acids. Trimming stripped 4 bases from V and 0 bases from J, with 7 bases between. CDR1 and CDR2 (germline): SGHNT, YYREEE (reference sequence). The CDR3 nucleotides read TGTGCCAGCAGCGACGGGATGAACACTGAAGCTTTCTTT. As protein: CASSDGMNTEAFF.

The gene calls are TRBV4-1 and TRBJ1-2; 9 bases fit TRBD1. Germline-derived CDR1 and CDR2 are MGHRA and YSYEKL. V shed 4 bases and J 4 bases; nucleotides not matched to a gene: 4. This CDR3 spans 14 amino acids. As DNA, the CDR3 is TGCGCCAGCAGCCGCATGGACAGGGGCTATGGCTACACCTTC. This translates into CASSRMDRGYGYTF.

J is TRBJ1-2 and V is TRBV3-1 (or the pseudogene TRBV3-2), with 7 bases matching TRBD1. CDR1 is LGHDT, CDR2 YNNKEL, per germline (reference sequence). V shed 4 bases and J 6 bases; nucleotides not matched to a gene: 5. The CDR3 extends over 13 amino acids. CDR3 sequence: CASSPQDRNGYTF. The CDR3, as DNA: TGTGCCAGCAGCCCACAGGACAGGAATGGCTACACCTTC.

This rearrangement joins TRBV30 to TRBJ2-2, with D unresolved. V lost 4 bases and J 0 bases, leaving 9 bases between the germline ends. Germline lookup yields CDR1 GTSNPN and CDR2 SVGIG (reference sequence). This CDR3 is built from 14 residues. The CDR3: CAWTRGANTGELFF. The CDR3 DNA follows: TGTGCCTGGACACGAGGAGCGAACACCGGGGAGCTGTTTTTT.

V and J are TRBV9 and TRBJ2-7; 13 nucleotides agree with TRBD2. Germline assignment: CDR1 SGDLS and CDR2 YYNGEE. CDR3 length: 15 residues. Trimming removed 4 bases from V and 4 bases from J; junction bases left unmatched: 5. The CDR3 spells CASSPRLAGGYEQYF. CDR3 coding DNA: TGTGCCAGCAGCCCGCGACTAGCGGGGGGTTACGAGCAGTACTTC. Drawing the rest from reference TRBV9 and TRBJ2-7, the complete variable domain is DSGVTQTPKHLITATGQRVTLRCSPRSGDLSVYWYQQSLDQGLQFLIQYYNGEERAKGNILERFSAQQFPDLHSELNLSSLELGDSALYFCASSPRLAGGYEQYFGPGTRLTVT.

The chain couples TRBV6-5 to TRBJ2-5; TRBD2 agrees at 9 bases. The junction had 7 bases not matched to a gene; V was cut back by 7 bases and J by 7 bases. There are 13 residues in the CDR3. Germline-derived CDR1 and CDR2 are MNHEY and SVGAGI. The CDR3 is CASKASGVGTQYF. CDR3 DNA sequence: TGTGCCAGCAAGGCTAGCGGGGTGGGGACCCAGTACTTC.

The chain carries TRBV19 and TRBJ1-1; 9 bases are shared with TRBD1. Germline CDR1 and CDR2: LNHDA and SQIVND (reference sequence). The CDR3 is made up of 14 amino acids. V gave up 4 bases and J gave up 3 bases; unmatched junction bases: 3. DNA for the CDR3: TGTGCCAGTAGTACGGGACAGGGTTACACTGAAGCTTTCTTT. Protein product: CASSTGQGYTEAFF. The variable domain in full, with the rest retrieved from reference TRBV19 and TRBJ1-1, is DGGITQSPKYLFRKEGQNVTLSCEQNLNHDAMYWYRQDPGQGLRLIYYSQIVNDFQKGDIAEGYSVSREKKESFPLTVTSAQKNPTAFYLCASSTGQGYTEAFFGQGTRLTVV.

The chain links TRBV5-1 to TRBJ2-7, with 10 bases fitting TRBD2. V was clipped by 0 bases and J by 4 bases; unmatched bases: 7. The CDR3 contains 16 residues. Germline assignment: CDR1 SGHRS and CDR2 YFSETQ. The chain's CDR3 is CASSLGAGLAVYEQYF. The CDR3 DNA follows: TGCGCCAGCAGCTTGGGGGCCGGACTAGCGGTATACGAGCAGTACTTC. Drawing the rest from reference TRBV5-1 and TRBJ2-7, the complete variable domain is KAGVTQTPRYLIKTRGQQVTLSCSPISGHRSVSWYQQTPGQGLQFLFEYFSETQRNKGNFPGRFSGRQFSNSRSEMNVSTLELGDSALYLCASSLGAGLAVYEQYFGPGTRLTVT.

V gene TRBV2 combines with J gene TRBJ1-2; 8 bases line up with TRBD1. Germline values: CDR1 SNHLY, CDR2 FYNNEI. V shed 7 bases and J 4 bases; nucleotides not matched to a gene: 5. The CDR3 length is 13 residues. CDR3 DNA sequence: TGTGCCAGCATTTCAGGGGGCGGCTATGGCTACACCTTC. As protein: CASISGGGYGYTF.

The chain uses TRBV19 and TRBJ2-1; 9 nucleotides line up with TRBD2. Germline V gives CDR1 LNHDA, CDR2 SQIVND (reference sequence). Trimming cost V 3 bases and J 7 bases; bases outside gene matches: 10. This CDR3 comprises 16 residues. The CDR3 nucleotides read TGTGCCAGTAGTATGTCGGCGGGGGGGCTTTTTAATGAGCAGTTCTTC. Translation: CASSMSAGGLFNEQFF. The full variable domain, with the rest looked up from reference TRBV19 and TRBJ2-1, is DGGITQSPKYLFRKEGQNVTLSCEQNLNHDAMYWYRQDPGQGLRLIYYSQIVNDFQKGDIAEGYSVSREKKESFPLTVTSAQKNPTAFYLCASSMSAGGLFNEQFFGPGTRLTVL.

Regarding this clone: One end of the junction is discordant with germline, which a read error may explain. The chain combines TRBV2 with TRBJ1-5, with 8 bases lining up with TRBD1. This CDR3 is 15 amino acids long. CDR1 and CDR2 from the germline V gene are SNHLY and FYNNEI. CDR3: CASREDRGDSQPQHF. The CDR3 nucleotides are TGTGCCAGCAGGGAAGACAGGGGAGACAGTCAGCCCCAGCATTTT.

This clone was detected once. This chain links TRBV7-8 with TRBJ1-3; D remains unclear. In germline, CDR1 is SGHVS, CDR2 FQNEAQ. This CDR3 has 18 residues. V lost 2 bases, J lost 0 bases, and 17 bases lay in between. CDR3 sequence reads: CASSLFVDSRNSGNTIYF. The CDR3 nucleotides read TGTGCCAGCAGCTTATTTGTAGATTCGCGTAACTCTGGAAACACCATATATTTT.

The rearrangement joins TRBV4-1 to TRBJ2-1; 10 nucleotides match TRBD1. Germline lookup yields CDR1 MGHRA and CDR2 YSYEKL. V lost 1 base and J lost 9; bases outside the gene matches: 3. The CDR3 length is 14 residues. The CDR3 is CASSQGQGAGEQFF. CDR3 coding DNA: TGCGCCAGCAGCCAAGGACAGGGGGCCGGTGAGCAGTTCTTC.

The chain couples TRBV7-8 to TRBJ1-5; the D is unclear. V was cut by 5 bases and J by 0 bases, with 17 bases left in between. The CDR3 consists of 17 residues. CDR1 is SGHVS, CDR2 FQNEAQ, per germline. The DNA of the CDR3 is TGTGCCAGCAGCCCGGTGAGGCCGGGTGTTAGCAATCAGCCCCAGCATTTT. Translating gives CASSPVRPGVSNQPQHF.

The J gene is TRBJ1-1, the V gene TRBV7-9; D may be TRBD1 (5 bases). The length of the CDR3 is 13 residues. V lost 1 base and J 7 bases, leaving 10 bases between the germline ends. From germline, CDR1 is SEHNR and CDR2 FQNEAQ (reference sequence). CDR3 residues: CASSLVGGFEAFF. The DNA for the CDR3 is TGTGCCAGCAGCTTAGTGGGGGGGTTTGAAGCTTTCTTT.

This clone was recorded once. V is TRBV6-4 and J is TRBJ1-1; TRBD1 is a possible D gene (6 bases). V gave up 6 bases and J gave up 11 bases, with 19 bases separating them. Germline V lookup: CDR1 MRHNA, CDR2 SNTAGT. This CDR3 is 13 amino acids long. CDR3 sequence: CASSPGTSRMAFF. The CDR3 DNA reads as TGTGCCAGCAGCCCCGGGACATCTCGGATGGCTTTCTTT.

This rearrangement joins TRBV30 to TRBJ1-6; 8 positions agree with TRBD1. CDR3 length: 16 residues. V gave up 3 bases and J gave up 4 bases; unmatched junction bases: 8. From germline, CDR1 is GTSNPN and CDR2 SVGIG (reference sequence). In DNA, the CDR3 is TGTGCCTGGAGAGGAGGCAGGGGGCCTTATAATTCACCCCTCCACTTT. Amino acid sequence: CAWRGGRGPYNSPLHF.

J is TRBJ2-1 and V is TRBV5-1; 8 positions agree with TRBD2. Germline V gives CDR1 SGHRS, CDR2 YFSETQ. V dropped 1 base and J dropped 9; count of bases not matched to a gene: 9. The CDR3 is 15 amino acids. The CDR3 sequence: CASSLSTGGPGEQFF. The CDR3 DNA sequence: TGCGCCAGCAGCTTGTCTACGGGGGGGCCCGGTGAGCAGTTCTTC.

V gene TRBV2 combines with J gene TRBJ1-2; D unclear. V lost 1 base to trimming and J lost 8 bases, with 8 bases between them. This CDR3 spans 12 amino acids. CDR1 and CDR2 (germline): SNHLY, FYNNEI. Here the CDR3 DNA reads TGTGCCAGCAGTGAAGGGGCAGAAGGCTACACCTTC. Translating gives CASSEGAEGYTF. Full variable domain (remainder filled in from reference TRBV2 and TRBJ1-2): EPEVTQTPSHQVTQMGQEVILRCVPISNHLYFYWYRQILGQKVEFLVSFYNNEISEKSEIFDDQFSVERPDGSNFTLKIRSTKLEDSAMYFCASSEGAEGYTFGSGTRLTVV.

The chain is built from TRBV29-1 and TRBJ1-2; TRBD1 agrees at 10 bases. The germline V gene has CDR1 SQVTM and CDR2 ANQGSEA. There are 13 residues in the CDR3. V was clipped by 7 bases and J by 5 bases; unmatched bases: 7. The CDR3, as DNA: TGCAGCGGCGGGACAGGGGCAGAGTATGGCTACACCTTC. Protein sequence: CSGGTGAEYGYTF.

The genes are TRBV7-9 and TRBJ2-7, with D perhaps matching TRBD2 (8 bases). The CDR3 runs 17 residues. Trimming removed 5 bases from V and 2 bases from J, with 22 bases in between. Germline CDR1 SEHNR, CDR2 FQNEAQ (reference sequence). CDR3 sequence: CASSPSRGGTATYEQYF. The DNA for the CDR3 is TGTGCCAGCAGCCCTTCTCGGGGGGGGACAGCGACCTACGAGCAGTACTTC.

The V and J genes are TRBV7-6 and TRBJ1-2; 10 nucleotides align to TRBD1. Germline CDR1 is SGHVS and CDR2 is FNYEAQ. After removal of 5 bases from V and 6 bases from J, the junction contained 9 bases not matched to a gene. The CDR3 has 15 residues. The CDR3 coding sequence is TGTGCCAGCAGCCAACCGGGACAGGGGATAGATGGCTACACCTTC. Translated: CASSQPGQGIDGYTF.

This chain connects TRBV5-5 to TRBJ1-5; TRBD1 matches 8 bases. The germline gives CDR1 SGHKS, CDR2 YYEKEE (reference sequence). J gave up 5 bases and V 3 bases, and 7 bases lay outside the gene matches. The CDR3 covers 15 residues. The DNA for the CDR3 is TGTGCCAGCAGCTCAAGGACAGGGATGGATCAGCCCCAGCATTTT. Residues: CASSSRTGMDQPQHF.

The CDR3 sequence: CASSPERLAGELFF. CDR3 coding DNA: TGTGCCAGCAGCCCCGAGAGGCTTGCCGGGGAGCTGTTTTTT. J is TRBJ2-2 and V is TRBV9; D gene uncertain. Germline-derived CDR1 and CDR2 are SGDLS and YYNGEE. The length of the CDR3 is 14 residues. V was clipped by 4 bases and J by 6 bases, with 13 bases between them.

The V call is TRBV9, the J call TRBJ1-1; 8 bases fit TRBD1. Germline V gene data show CDR1 as SGDLS and CDR2 as YYNGEE. This CDR3 is 15 amino acids long. V trimming: 0 bases; J trimming: 5 bases; junction bases outside the gene matches: 6. The CDR3 DNA reads TGTGCCAGCAGCGTAGCTGGACAGGGTGGGACTGAAGCTTTCTTT. This codes for CASSVAGQGGTEAFF.

The chain employs TRBV6-5 and TRBJ1-6; D is ambiguous. The V and J ends lost 7 bases and 5 bases respectively, with 15 bases between them. Germline CDR1 is MNHEY and CDR2 is SVGAGI. CDR3 length: 15 amino acids. The CDR3 loop reads CASTPRSQNNSPLHF. In DNA form, the CDR3 reads TGTGCCAGCACACCGAGATCACAGAATAATTCACCCCTCCACTTT.

The CDR3 region has the DNA TGTGCCAGCGGTCGACAGCCCTACGAGCAGTACTTC. Its protein product is CASGRQPYEQYF. V gene TRBV5-6 combines with J gene TRBJ2-7; D perhaps matches TRBD1 (5 bases). The CDR3 is 12 residues long. Deletions cut 7 bases from V and 2 bases from J, with 10 bases between. Looked up from germline, CDR1 is SGHDT and CDR2 is YYEEEE.

The gene calls are TRBV19 and TRBJ1-1; D unclear. There are 12 residues in the CDR3. The V gene lost 8 bases and the J gene lost 2 bases, with 9 bases spanning the gap. Germline V gene sequence: CDR1 LNHDA, CDR2 SQIVND (reference sequence). CDR3 coding DNA: TGTGCCAGTGAGCGAAGAAACACTGAAGCTTTCTTT. Its translation: CASERRNTEAFF.

The J gene is TRBJ2-7, the V gene TRBV9; 10 bases match TRBD2. The J segment lost 6 bases and the V segment lost 4 bases, leaving 7 bases of the junction unmatched. The germline V gene has CDR1 SGDLS and CDR2 YYNGEE. This CDR3 is 14 amino acids long. CDR3 residues: CASSRTSGEIEQYF. The CDR3 DNA sequence: TGTGCCAGCAGCCGAACTAGCGGGGAGATCGAGCAGTACTTC.